This TCR beta chain was identified during a study of kidney transplant recipient with SARS-CoV-2 infection. This clonotype has a count of ten or more. Trimming pared 5 bases from V and 4 bases from J, leaving 23 bases between. The CDR3 is 17 residues long. Per the germline V gene, CDR1 is SGHNT and CDR2 is YENEEA. A single record per CDR3 protein comes from TCRdb applying MiXCR to the reads. The table has 200,000 to 300,000 distinct CDR3 sequences, about 28% seen once; the top ten hold 7% to 8%. This chain connects TRBV11-3 to TRBJ1-2; D is ambiguous. This receptor was taken from a male patient younger than 45 who had COVID-19 and was a kidney transplant recipient. The graft donor may have contributed some T cells. The sequences come from a blood sample, collected at baseline and between days 110 and 120 from a kidney transplant recipient. The CDR3 loop is CASSRPNDLGKTYGYTF. Here the CDR3 DNA reads TGTGCCAGCAGCAGGCCTAACGATCTCGGAAAGACCTATGGCTACACCTTC.